This entry features one T cell receptor (beta chain) sequence. Its antigen remains unknown. CDR3 length: 11 residues. Germline CDR1 and CDR2: WSHSY and SAAADI. V lost 10 bases and J lost 6, with 12 bases in between. These data belong to a study of human T cells and chemical hapten exposure. Study summary: Upper back patch tests used 0.01% DPC, scored after 6 days.

The time point was: patch test 3, about 24 weeks after DPC sensitization. Treatment in this sample: therapeutic diphenylcyclopropenone sensitization with weekly scalp DPC. Researchers sampled blood before each patch test went on. TCRdb re-called the RACE reads with MiXCR, one entry per CDR3 protein. The sample holds 95,000 to 150,000 distinct CDR3 sequences; over 9% are singletons and the top ten take approximately 2.5%. Study-wide results and limits: TCRs at a frequency above 1 in 1000 stayed unchanged with DPC sensitization.

The sequence came from a woman aged 45-60 years with alopecia areata. Some clones in this sample may be carry-over from other donors' samples. The chain employs TRBV10-2 and TRBJ1-1; D uncertain. The specimen comprised whole blood, sampled in connection with sensitization to the hapten diphenylcyclopropenone (DPC). The CDR3 region has the DNA TGCGCCACCTCACCCGGCGCTGAAGCTTTCTTT. The encoded protein is CATSPGAEAFF.